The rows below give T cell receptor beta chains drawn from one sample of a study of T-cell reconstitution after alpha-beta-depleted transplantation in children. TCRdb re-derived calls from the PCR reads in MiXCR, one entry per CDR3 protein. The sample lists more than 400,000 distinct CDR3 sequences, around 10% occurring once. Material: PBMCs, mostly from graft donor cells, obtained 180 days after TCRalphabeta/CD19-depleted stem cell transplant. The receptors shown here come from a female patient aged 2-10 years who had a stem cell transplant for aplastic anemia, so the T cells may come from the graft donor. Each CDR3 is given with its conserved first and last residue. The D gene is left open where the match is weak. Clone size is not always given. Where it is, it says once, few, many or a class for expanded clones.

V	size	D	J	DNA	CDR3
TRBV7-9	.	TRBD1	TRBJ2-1	TGTGCCAGCAGCTTAGGGACAGGGGTAAATGAGCAGTTCTTC	CASSLGTGVNEQFF
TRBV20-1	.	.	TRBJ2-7	TGCAGTGCTAGATTCACTAGCCTGAGCTCCTACGAGCAGTACTTC	CSARFTSLSSYEQYF
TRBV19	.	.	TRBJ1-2	TGTGCCAGTAGTATACAGGGCACCACTAACTATGGCTACACCTTC	CASSIQGTTNYGYTF
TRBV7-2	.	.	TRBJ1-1	TGTGCCAGCAGCTTAGTACAGGGCGCTGGGGTGAACACTGAAGCTTTCTTT	CASSLVQGAGVNTEAFF
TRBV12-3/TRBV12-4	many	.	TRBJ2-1	TGTGCCAGCGGGGAAAGGTCCTACAATGAGCAGTTCTTC	CASGERSYNEQFF
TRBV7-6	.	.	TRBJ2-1	TGTGCCAGCAGCTTACGGACCGAGTACAATGAGCAGTTCTTC	CASSLRTEYNEQFF
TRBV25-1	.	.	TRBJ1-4	TGTGCCAGCAGTGAATCTTGGGGGGGAAATGAAAAACTGTTTTTT	CASSESWGGNEKLFF
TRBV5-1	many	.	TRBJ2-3	TGCGCCAGCAGCTTGGTGGGGGGCTGGACAGATACGCAGTATTTT	CASSLVGGWTDTQYF
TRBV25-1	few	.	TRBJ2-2	TGTGCCAGCAGTGAAGCCCAGGGATGGTATTCCGGGGAGCTGTTTTTT	CASSEAQGWYSGELFF
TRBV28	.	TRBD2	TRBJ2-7	TGTGCCAGCACCCTCATCTTGGCTAGCGGGAGGAGGGGGGACGAGCAGTACTTC	CASTLILASGRRGDEQYF
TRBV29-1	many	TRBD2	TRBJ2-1	TGCAGCGTTGCCCCGGGACTAGTCTTTGCTGAGCAGTTCTTC	CSVAPGLVFAEQFF
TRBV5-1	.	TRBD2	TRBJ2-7	TGCGCCAGCAGCTTGGAACTAGCGGTTGTCTACGAGCAGTACTTC	CASSLELAVVYEQYF
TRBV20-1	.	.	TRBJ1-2	TGCAGTGCTAGAGATGGCGGGACGGCTAACTATGGCTACACCTTC	CSARDGGTANYGYTF
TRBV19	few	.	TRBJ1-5	TGTGCCAGTAGTATCTTGACACATACCAGCAATCAGCCCCAGCATTTT	CASSILTHTSNQPQHF
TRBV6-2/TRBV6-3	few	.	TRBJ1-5	TGTGCCAGCAGTCCCGGGACGAGAGGGTATAGCAATCAGCCCCAGCATTTT	CASSPGTRGYSNQPQHF
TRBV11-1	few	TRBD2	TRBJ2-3	TGTGCCAGCTCTCAAATCCCTAGCGGGAGGGCCACGGCAGATACGCAGTATTTT	CASSQIPSGRATADTQYF
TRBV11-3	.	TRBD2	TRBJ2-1	TGTGCCAGCAGCTTGGGGGGGACTAGCGGGGTTCAGCAGTTCTTC	CASSLGGTSGVQQFF
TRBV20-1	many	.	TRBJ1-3	TGCAGTGCTAGACGGCAGCACTCTGGAAACACCATATATTTT	CSARRQHSGNTIYF
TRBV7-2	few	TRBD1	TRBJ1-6	TGTGCCAGCAGCGTCACAGGGGTAACCTATAATTCACCCCTCCACTTT	CASSVTGVTYNSPLHF
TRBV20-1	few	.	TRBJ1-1	TGCAGTGCTAGACAGGGGCTTAGGACTGAAGCTTTCTTT	CSARQGLRTEAFF
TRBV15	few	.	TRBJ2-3	TGTGCCACCAGCAGAGTCTTCGGAGGCCCCGGCCCAGATACGCAGTATTTT	CATSRVFGGPGPDTQYF
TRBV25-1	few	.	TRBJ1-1	TGTGCCAGCAGTGAATATAACACTGAAGCTTTCTTT	CASSEYNTEAFF
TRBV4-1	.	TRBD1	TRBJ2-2	TGCGCCAGCAGCCAAGCGACAGGGTGGGACACCGGGGAGCTGTTTTTT	CASSQATGWDTGELFF
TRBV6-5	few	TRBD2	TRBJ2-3	TGTGCCAGCAGTTACTCGGCGGGAGGGCCCACAGATACGCAGTATTTT	CASSYSAGGPTDTQYF
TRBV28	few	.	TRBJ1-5	TGTGCCAGCCGTAACAGGGCTTTTTCTCAGCCCCAGCATTTT	CASRNRAFSQPQHF
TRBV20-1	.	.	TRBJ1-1	TGCAGTGCTAGAGTACTATCCCGGGAGGACACTGAAGCTTTCTTT	CSARVLSREDTEAFF
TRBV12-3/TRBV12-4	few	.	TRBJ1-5	TGTGCCAGCAGTTTAAACAGCCAACCTCTACCCCAGCATTTT	CASSLNSQPLPQHF
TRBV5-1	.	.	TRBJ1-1	TGCGCCAGCAGCTTGTTCGTGGGCCCATTCACTGAAGCTTTCTTT	CASSLFVGPFTEAFF
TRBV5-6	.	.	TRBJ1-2	TGTGCCAGCAGCTTCGTAGGAGTGAGAGGCTACACCTTC	CASSFVGVRGYTF
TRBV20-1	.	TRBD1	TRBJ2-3	TGCAGTGCTAGCAGGGGGTTCACAGATACGCAGTATTTT	CSASRGFTDTQYF
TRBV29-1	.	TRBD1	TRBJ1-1	TGCAGCGCCGGGGACAGCATGAACACTGAAGCTTTCTTT	CSAGDSMNTEAFF
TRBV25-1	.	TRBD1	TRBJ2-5	TGTGCCAGCAGTGAAATAGGGACAGGGGGAGAGACCCAGTACTTC	CASSEIGTGGETQYF
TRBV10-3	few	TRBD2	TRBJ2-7	TGTGCCATCAGTGAGTCGAAAGTGCTAGCGGGACTAAGGAGCTCCTACGAGCAGTACTTC	CAISESKVLAGLRSSYEQYF
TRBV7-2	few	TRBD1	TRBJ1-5	TGTGCCAGCAGCCTCCCAGGGGGGGCCAATCAGCCCCAGCATTTT	CASSLPGGANQPQHF
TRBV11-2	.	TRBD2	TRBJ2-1	TGTGCCAGCAGCTCATCCACTAGCGGGAGCGAGCAGTTCTTC	CASSSSTSGSEQFF
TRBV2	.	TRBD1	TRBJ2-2	TGTGCCAGCAGCGTAGACAGGGCCTCTGTGCTGTTTTTT	CASSVDRASVLFF
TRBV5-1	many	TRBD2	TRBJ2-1	TGCGCCAGCAGCTTGGTTCCCGGACTAGCGGGCAATGAGCAGTTCTTC	CASSLVPGLAGNEQFF
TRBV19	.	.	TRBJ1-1	TGTGCCAGTAGTAACAGGGTCGGCGCTGAAGCTTTCTTT	CASSNRVGAEAFF
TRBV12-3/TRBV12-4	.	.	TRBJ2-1	TGTGCCAGCAGCCTCACTGTACGGTACAATGAGCAGTTCTTC	CASSLTVRYNEQFF
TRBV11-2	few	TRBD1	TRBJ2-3	TGTGCCAGCAGCTTAGCCGGGACAGGAGTCACAGATACGCAGTATTTT	CASSLAGTGVTDTQYF
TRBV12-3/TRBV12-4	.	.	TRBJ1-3	TGTGCCAGCATCCTCAGGGGAGCCGGAAACACCATATATTTT	CASILRGAGNTIYF
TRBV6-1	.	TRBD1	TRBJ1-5	TGTGCCAGCACCCCAGGAGGGACAGGGGTCCAGCCCCAGCATTTT	CASTPGGTGVQPQHF
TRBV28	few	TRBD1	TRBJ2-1	TGTGCCAGCAGTGCCTACGGACAGGGAGGCTACAATGAGCAGTTCTTC	CASSAYGQGGYNEQFF
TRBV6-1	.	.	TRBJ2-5	TGTGCCAGCAGTACCCCCGTGACAAGGACCCAGTACTTC	CASSTPVTRTQYF
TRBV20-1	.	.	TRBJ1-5	TGCAGTGCGGACAGACAGTTCAATCAGCCCCAGCATTTT	CSADRQFNQPQHF